These 4 T cell receptor beta chains originate from one sample sequenced in a study of CD8 T cells in Susac syndrome. RNA amounts of 0.5 to 1 ug underwent reverse transcription with random hexamers. TCRdb used MiXCR to reprocess the immunoSEQ multiplex PCR reads, holding one entry per CDR3 protein. This sample has under 200,000 distinct CDR3 sequences, with 95% found just once. The material sequenced was CD4+ T cells from PBMCs. The receptors derive from a human donor with Susac syndrome.

V and J are TRBV30 and TRBJ1-5; D remains unclear. The CDR3 has 14 amino acids. V lost 6 bases, J lost 5 bases, and 17 bases lay in between. Germline V gene sequence: CDR1 GTSNPN, CDR2 SVGIG (reference sequence). The CDR3 DNA is TGTGCCTGCCAAGACGCTGGGCGGGATCAGCCCCAGCATTTT. Protein sequence: CACQDAGRDQPQHF.

The rearrangement links TRBV7-2 to TRBJ2-3, with 7 bases identical to TRBD1. V was pared by 0 bases and J by 8 bases, with 8 bases of the junction left unmatched. Germline V gene sequence: CDR1 SGHTA, CDR2 FQGNSA. CDR3 length: 15 amino acids. The CDR3 region is CASSLARQGRGTQYF. Written as DNA, the CDR3 is TGTGCCAGCAGCTTAGCGAGACAGGGCCGGGGTACGCAGTATTTT.

The chain uses TRBV20-1 and TRBJ2-5; D is perhaps TRBD2 (6 bases). This CDR3 is built from 16 residues. Trimming removed 3 bases from V and 2 bases from J, with 19 bases in between. Germline V gives CDR1 DFQATT, CDR2 SNEGSKA (reference sequence). In nucleotides, the CDR3 is TGCAGTGCTAGTCTAGCGCCCAGACTAACACAAGAGACCCAGTACTTC. Translated, it gives CSASLAPRLTQETQYF.

The chain is built from TRBV7-3 and TRBJ1-2; 7 nucleotides line up with TRBD1. The junction had 6 bases not matched to a gene; V was cut back by 5 bases and J by 3 bases. This CDR3 comprises 14 residues. CDR1 and CDR2 (germline): SGHTA, FQGTGA. The CDR3 nucleotides read TGTGCCAGCAGCCCCCCCAGGGGGGACTATGGCTACACCTTC. Encoded protein: CASSPPRGDYGYTF. Full variable domain (outside the CDR3, taken from reference TRBV7-3 and TRBJ1-2): GAGVSQTPSNKVTEKGKYVELRCDPISGHTALYWYRQSLGQGPEFLIYFQGTGAADDSGLPNDRFFAVRPEGSVSTLKIQRTERGDSAVYLCASSPPRGDYGYTFGSGTRLTVV.